This paragraph reports one TCR beta chain. There are 16 residues in the CDR3. Per germline, CDR1 SGHTA and CDR2 FQGNSA. V lost 5 bases to trimming and J lost 0 bases, with 14 bases between them. Profiling relied on immunoSEQ multiplex PCR, and the TCRdb table lists in-frame clones only, not all of them. The table shows 2 million to 3 million clones, with approximately 93% occurring only once. This specimen comes from a study of shared clonotypes between healthy human individuals. Source material: naive CD4+ T cells from PBMCs. Specified subset: CD45RA+ positively selected. The TCR comes from a man aged 18-30 years in good health. Some clones in this sample may be carry-over from other donors' samples. The chain has TRBV7-2 and TRBJ2-4; D unclear. The CDR3 region has the DNA TGTGCCAGCAGCCCTGCCCGTCAGGTAGCCAAAAACATTCAGTACTTC. Its translation is CASSPARQVAKNIQYF.